The 20 T cell receptor beta chains below all came from one sample that was sequenced in a study of blood T cell repertoires in COVID-19. The method was immunoSEQ multiplex PCR; TCRdb's version includes in-frame clones alone and lacks a portion of them. Among more than 90,000 clones listed, around 80% were seen once. Sample: peripheral blood. Every receptor here comes from a woman in her 70s with acute or convalescent COVID-19.

This chain links TRBV10-3 with TRBJ1-6; 7 nucleotides line up with TRBD1. CDR3 size: 13 residues. J gave up 6 bases and V 7 bases, and 3 bases lay outside the gene matches. CDR1 and CDR2 from the germline V gene are ENHRY and SYGVKD. This CDR3 is CAITRDSNSPLHF. The CDR3 region has the DNA TGTGCCATCACAAGGGACAGTAATTCACCCCTCCACTTT.

The chain combines TRBV27 with TRBJ2-2; 8 bases agree with TRBD1. In germline, CDR1 is MNHEY, CDR2 SMNVEV (reference sequence). The J segment lost 7 bases and the V segment lost 3 bases, leaving 10 bases of the junction unmatched. The CDR3 is 16 residues long. The DNA of the CDR3 is TGTGCCAGCAGTTTTTCTTGGACAGGGTGGATCGGGGAGCTGTTTTTT. Translating it yields CASSFSWTGWIGELFF.

The CDR3 region is CASREGGYGYTF. The CDR3, as DNA: TGTGCCAGTAGGGAGGGGGGCTATGGCTACACCTTC. V gene TRBV6-5 combines with J gene TRBJ1-2; D possibly corresponds to TRBD1 (6 bases). This CDR3 contains 12 residues. V was shortened by 9 bases and J by 4 bases, with 12 bases between the two germline ends. Germline CDR1 is MNHEY and CDR2 is SVGAGI.

This chain joins TRBV2 and TRBJ2-1, with 10 bases fitting TRBD2. CDR3 size: 14 residues. CDR1 is SNHLY and CDR2 is FYNNEI in the germline V gene. J gave up 4 bases and V 4 bases, and 1 base lay outside the gene matches. This CDR3 reads CASSGTSGYNEQFF. The CDR3 DNA reads TGTGCCAGCAGTGGGACTAGCGGTTACAATGAGCAGTTCTTC.

This chain links TRBV25-1 with TRBJ2-7; TRBD2 is a possible D gene (5 bases). The V end lost 5 bases, the J end lost 3 bases, and 14 bases lay between the germline ends. The CDR3 length is 14 residues. Germline-derived CDR1 and CDR2 are MGHDK and SYGVNS. CDR3 protein: CASSSGLALYEQYF. The CDR3 DNA follows: TGTGCCAGCAGTAGCGGACTGGCCCTCTACGAGCAGTACTTC.

V is TRBV3-1 (or the pseudogene TRBV3-2) and J is TRBJ2-7, with D uncertain. V shed 1 base and J shed 4 bases, with 2 bases lying between them. Per the germline V gene, CDR1 is LGHDT and CDR2 is YNNKEL (reference sequence). The CDR3 covers 11 residues. The CDR3 spells CASSQVYEQYF. CDR3 nucleotides: TGTGCCAGCAGCCAAGTATACGAGCAGTACTTC.

The rearrangement joins TRBV3-1 (or the pseudogene TRBV3-2) to TRBJ1-5, with D possibly matching TRBD1 (6 bases). This CDR3 spans 15 amino acids. Trimming pared 4 bases from V and 0 bases from J, leaving 10 bases between. CDR1 is LGHDT and CDR2 is YNNKEL in the germline V gene (reference sequence). This CDR3 reads CASSRGTYSNQPQHF. The CDR3 nucleotides are TGTGCCAGCAGCCGTGGGACATATAGCAATCAGCCCCAGCATTTT.

This rearrangement joins TRBV27 to TRBJ2-1, with 11 bases lining up with TRBD2. CDR3 length: 14 residues. Germline V gives CDR1 MNHEY, CDR2 SMNVEV (reference sequence). Trimming removed 4 bases from V and 9 bases from J; junction bases left unmatched: 5. The CDR3 protein is CASSSWTSGFEQFF. DNA for the CDR3: TGTGCCAGCAGTTCGTGGACTAGCGGGTTTGAGCAGTTCTTC.

The chain combines TRBV29-1 with TRBJ2-2, with a weak D call TRBD1 (6 bases). CDR3 length: 15 amino acids. V lost 7 bases and J 2 bases, leaving 17 bases between the germline ends. CDR1 is SQVTM and CDR2 is ANQGSEA in the germline V gene. This CDR3 is CSATVGTPNTGELFF. In DNA form, the CDR3 reads TGCAGCGCCACCGTTGGGACACCCAACACCGGGGAGCTGTTTTTT.

This sequence joins TRBV3-1 (or the pseudogene TRBV3-2) and TRBJ2-1; TRBD2 aligns across 9 bases. The CDR3 spans 16 residues. The germline V gene has CDR1 LGHDT and CDR2 YNNKEL (reference sequence). Losses at the gene ends were 4 bases for V and 5 bases for J; bases not matched to a gene: 9. The CDR3 region is CASSPRALAGDNEQFF. The CDR3 nucleotides read TGTGCCAGCAGCCCGAGAGCCTTAGCGGGAGACAATGAGCAGTTCTTC.

The chain is built from TRBV18 and TRBJ1-5; possible D gene TRBD1, 5 bases. Trimming cost V 3 bases and J 3 bases, with 9 bases left between them. This CDR3 region has 14 residues. In germline, CDR1 is KGHSH, CDR2 LQKENI. The CDR3, as DNA: TGTGCCAGCTCACCCCCAGGGAACAATCAGCCCCAGCATTTT. This translates into CASSPPGNNQPQHF.

This clone was seen a single time. This rearrangement joins TRBV29-1 to TRBJ2-7; tentatively, D is TRBD1 (6 bases). Trimming removed 4 bases from V and 7 bases from J, with 17 bases in between. The V gene's germline CDR1 is SQVTM and CDR2 ANQGSEA. The CDR3 runs to 13 residues. CDR3 sequence reads: CSVGGRGSGEQYF. The CDR3 nucleotides read TGCAGCGTTGGTGGCAGGGGATCAGGGGAGCAGTACTTC.

V gene TRBV5-6 combines with J gene TRBJ2-7; TRBD1 aligns across 7 bases. Germline V gene sequence: CDR1 SGHDT, CDR2 YYEEEE. The CDR3 length is 16 residues. Unmatched junction bases numbered 10, after V lost 2 bases and J lost 2 bases. The CDR3 DNA follows: TGTGCCAGCAGCTTTATACAAGACAGGGACCCCTACGAGCAGTACTTC. The encoded protein is CASSFIQDRDPYEQYF.

In this sample, this clone turned up a few times. The rearrangement links TRBV23-1 to TRBJ2-7; the match to TRBD2 covers 7 bases. TRBV23-1 is annotated as an ORF whose role is uncertain. The ends lost 4 bases at V and 4 bases at J; junction bases unmatched: 7. The CDR3 covers 14 residues. The CDR3 spells CASSPLREAYEQYF. CDR3 nucleotides: TGCGCCAGCAGTCCCCTCCGGGAGGCTTACGAGCAGTACTTC.

The chain joins TRBV2 to TRBJ1-2; D is possibly TRBD1 (5 bases). The germline V gene encodes CDR1 SNHLY and CDR2 FYNNEI. V gave up 0 bases and J gave up 9 bases, with 14 bases separating them. The CDR3 is 14 residues long. CDR3 DNA sequence: TGTGCCAGCAGTGAAGCGCTCGACAGCTTAAGCTACACCTTC. Translating it yields CASSEALDSLSYTF.

The rearrangement uses TRBV10-2 and TRBJ2-7; a possible D gene is TRBD1 (6 bases). The V gene lost 0 bases and the J gene lost 2 bases, with 11 bases spanning the gap. The CDR3 consists of 15 residues. CDR1 and CDR2 from the germline V gene are WSHSY and SAAADI. The CDR3 loop reads CASSESEQGAYEQYF. The CDR3 bases are TGCGCCAGCAGTGAGTCAGAACAGGGAGCCTACGAGCAGTACTTC.

V gene TRBV29-1 combines with J gene TRBJ2-3; 10 bases are shared with TRBD1. The CDR3 runs 14 residues. Unmatched junction bases numbered 2, after V lost 2 bases and J lost 3 bases. Germline V gives CDR1 SQVTM, CDR2 ANQGSEA. In nucleotides, the CDR3 is TGCAGCGTTGAACGGACAGGGGGAACAGATACGCAGTATTTT. Its translation is CSVERTGGTDTQYF.

The rearrangement links TRBV6-5 to TRBJ2-2; TRBD2 aligns across 8 bases. The CDR3 spans 15 residues. V shed 6 bases and J 1 base; nucleotides not matched to a gene: 4. The germline V gene encodes CDR1 MNHEY and CDR2 SVGAGI. This CDR3 is CASRQTSGNTGELFF. CDR3 DNA sequence: TGTGCCAGCAGACAAACTAGCGGGAACACCGGGGAGCTGTTTTTT.

This clone has a single count. The chain recombines TRBV7-9 with TRBJ1-5, with 9 nucleotides matching TRBD1. V lost 5 bases and J lost 11; bases outside the gene matches: 7. This CDR3 is 13 amino acids long. Per the germline V gene, CDR1 is SEHNR and CDR2 is FQNEAQ (reference sequence). The CDR3 nucleotides read TGTGCCAGCAGCCTCGGGACAGGGCTGTCCCAGCATTTT. This translates into CASSLGTGLSQHF.

The CDR3 reads CASSRRDTSSYEQYF. The DNA for the CDR3 is TGTGCCAGCAGCCGCCGGGACACTAGCTCCTACGAGCAGTACTTC. V is TRBV5-4 and J is TRBJ2-7; possible D gene TRBD1, 6 bases. Trimming took off 4 bases at V and 0 bases at J, with 14 bases between the two ends. Germline V gene lookup returns CDR1 SGHNT and CDR2 YYREEE (reference sequence). This CDR3 region has 15 residues.